One sample yielded the 15 T cell receptor beta chains listed below, sequenced in a study of T cell clonotyping in hematopoietic cell transplantation. Stated time point: recipient sample about 28 days before transplant, after cytoreduction. Sequencing used immunoSEQ multiplex PCR; TCRdb keeps in-frame clones, though not all of them. The table includes some 9,300 clones, around 87% detected once. The sample was peripheral blood mononuclear cells, taken before stem cell transplant. The receptor set was obtained from a woman in her forties or fifties with chronic myeloid leukemia. Some clones in this sample may be carry-over from other donors' samples.

The rearrangement joins TRBV5-1 to TRBJ1-4, with a weak D call TRBD1 (5 bases). Germline loops: CDR1 SGHRS, CDR2 YFSETQ. CDR3 size: 15 residues. V lost 0 bases and J lost 0, with 6 bases in between. CDR3 sequence (DNA): TGCGCCAGCAGCTTGGGAGGGGCAACTAATGAAAAACTGTTTTTT. It codes for CASSLGGATNEKLFF.

The V and J genes are TRBV5-3 and TRBJ1-4; 8 bases are shared with TRBD1. TRBV5-3 falls under the ORF class, with uncertain function. V lost 4 bases to trimming and J lost 10 bases; unmatched junction nucleotides: 18. The CDR3 is 17 amino acids. The CDR3 DNA reads as TGTGCCAGAAGCCCACGAGGGACAGGAAGGAGTTTTGGAAAACTGTTTTTT. Translating gives CARSPRGTGRSFGKLFF.

V usage is TRBV7-9 and J usage is TRBJ2-1; the match to TRBD1 covers 7 bases. CDR3 length: 12 amino acids. CDR1 SEHNR and CDR2 FQNEAQ come from the germline V gene (reference sequence). Trimming took 5 bases from V and 10 from J; bases not matched to a gene: 5. The CDR3 here is CASSRQGFEQFF. The CDR3 coding sequence is TGTGCCAGCAGCCGACAGGGTTTCGAGCAGTTCTTC. The complete variable domain, with remaining parts taken from reference TRBV7-9 and TRBJ2-1, reads DTGVSQNPRHKITKRGQNVTFRCDPISEHNRLYWYRQTLGQGPEFLTYFQNEAQLEKSRLLSDRFSAERPKGSFSTLEIQRTEQGDSAMYLCASSRQGFEQFFGPGTRLTVL.

The chain couples TRBV6-4 to TRBJ2-6; D possibly matches TRBD1 or TRBD2 (5 bases each). The CDR3 spans 15 residues. Germline V gene lookup returns CDR1 MRHNA and CDR2 SNTAGT. The ends were cut back, 2 bases at V and 0 bases at J, with 5 bases in the middle. The CDR3 DNA reads as TGTGCCAGCAGTGACGGGGGCTCTGGGGCCAACGTCCTGACTTTC. Translated, it gives CASSDGGSGANVLTF.

CDR3 residues: CSVGSAGGGSYEQYF. The CDR3 DNA reads as TGCAGCGTTGGGAGCGCGGGAGGTGGCTCCTACGAGCAGTACTTC. The rearrangement joins TRBV29-1 to TRBJ2-7, with 8 nucleotides matching TRBD2. Germline V gene data show CDR1 as SQVTM and CDR2 as ANQGSEA. The CDR3 is made up of 15 amino acids. With 4 bases clipped from V and 0 bases from J, the junction kept 8 bases outside the gene matches.

The chain employs TRBV4-3 and TRBJ2-4, with TRBD1 matching over 8 bases. CDR3 length: 12 residues. V was clipped by 1 base and J by 10 bases; unmatched bases: 0. Looked up from germline, CDR1 is LGHNA and CDR2 is YSLEER. In DNA form, the CDR3 reads TGCGCCAGCAGCCAAGGACAGGGGATTCAGTACTTC. This gives the protein CASSQGQGIQYF.

V and J are TRBV7-6 and TRBJ2-7; 11 nucleotides agree with TRBD2. Germline CDR1 SGHVS, CDR2 FNYEAQ. Trimming took 4 bases from V and 4 from J; bases not matched to a gene: 12. The CDR3 is 17 amino acids. The CDR3 DNA follows: TGTGCCAGCAGCTCGTTTGCCGGGACTAGCGGCGTTTACGAGCAGTACTTC. This gives the protein CASSSFAGTSGVYEQYF.

The rearrangement joins TRBV7-9 to TRBJ2-7; a possible D gene is TRBD1 (6 bases). CDR1 is SEHNR, CDR2 FQNEAQ, per germline (reference sequence). The CDR3 is 13 amino acids. Trimming left V 0 bases short and J 6 bases short, with 9 bases between. The CDR3: CASSLALGAEQYF. The CDR3, as DNA: TGTGCCAGCAGCTTAGCTTTGGGGGCCGAGCAGTACTTC.

The chain employs TRBV2 and TRBJ2-3; the match to TRBD2 covers 14 bases. V gave up 7 bases and J gave up 2 bases; unmatched junction bases: 2. The germline gives CDR1 SNHLY, CDR2 FYNNEI. The CDR3 covers 15 residues. The CDR3 DNA is TGTGCCAGCAAGGGACTAGCGGGAGCCACAGATACGCAGTATTTT. Protein product: CASKGLAGATDTQYF.

The chain is built from TRBV7-2 and TRBJ2-7, with 12 bases fitting TRBD2. Germline loops: CDR1 SGHTA, CDR2 FQGNSA. Losses at the gene ends were 5 bases for V and 3 bases for J; bases not matched to a gene: 5. This CDR3 region has 15 residues. The CDR3 region is CASSLRLAGDYEQYF. CDR3 in DNA: TGTGCCAGCAGCCTCCGACTAGCGGGGGACTACGAGCAGTACTTC.

This clone has only one observation. J is TRBJ2-1 and V is TRBV7-2; 12 positions agree with TRBD2. After removal of 0 bases from V and 0 bases from J, the junction contained 6 bases not matched to a gene. There are 19 residues in the CDR3. Germline V lookup: CDR1 SGHTA, CDR2 FQGNSA. CDR3 sequence: CASSLAGLAGGSSYNEQFF. Here the CDR3 DNA reads TGTGCCAGCAGCTTAGCTGGGCTAGCGGGAGGGAGCTCCTACAATGAGCAGTTCTTC.

The chain recombines TRBV5-1 with TRBJ2-2; TRBD2 aligns across 9 bases. CDR1 SGHRS and CDR2 YFSETQ come from the germline V gene. V lost 4 bases, J lost 1 base, and 2 bases stayed unmatched. The CDR3 consists of 15 residues. CDR3 loop: CASSISGRNTGELFF. CDR3 sequence (DNA): TGCGCCAGCAGCATTAGCGGGAGGAACACCGGGGAGCTGTTTTTT.

This rearrangement joins TRBV6-5 to TRBJ2-7, with TRBD2 matching over 11 bases. The V gene's germline CDR1 is MNHEY and CDR2 SVGAGI. J was trimmed by 3 bases and V by 4 bases; bases with no gene match: 2. The CDR3 totals 14 residues. Here the CDR3 reads CASSSLAGVYEQYF. In nucleotides, the CDR3 is TGTGCCAGCAGTTCACTAGCGGGAGTCTACGAGCAGTACTTC.

The genes are TRBV4-3 and TRBJ2-4; TRBD1 matches 10 bases. J lost 8 bases, V lost 3 bases, and 4 bases had no gene match. The CDR3 is 14 amino acids. From germline, CDR1 is LGHNA and CDR2 YSLEER. This CDR3 reads CASSQRTGGDIQYF. The CDR3 DNA is TGCGCCAGCAGCCAGAGGACAGGGGGGGACATTCAGTACTTC.

The V gene is TRBV5-1, the J gene TRBJ1-1; the D gene is possibly TRBD1 (5 bases). The length of the CDR3 is 13 residues. The V end was cut by 0 bases, the J end by 6 bases, with 9 bases between. Germline CDR1 SGHRS, CDR2 YFSETQ. CDR3 residues: CASSLAGIAEAFF. DNA of the CDR3: TGCGCCAGCAGCTTGGCAGGGATCGCTGAAGCTTTCTTT.